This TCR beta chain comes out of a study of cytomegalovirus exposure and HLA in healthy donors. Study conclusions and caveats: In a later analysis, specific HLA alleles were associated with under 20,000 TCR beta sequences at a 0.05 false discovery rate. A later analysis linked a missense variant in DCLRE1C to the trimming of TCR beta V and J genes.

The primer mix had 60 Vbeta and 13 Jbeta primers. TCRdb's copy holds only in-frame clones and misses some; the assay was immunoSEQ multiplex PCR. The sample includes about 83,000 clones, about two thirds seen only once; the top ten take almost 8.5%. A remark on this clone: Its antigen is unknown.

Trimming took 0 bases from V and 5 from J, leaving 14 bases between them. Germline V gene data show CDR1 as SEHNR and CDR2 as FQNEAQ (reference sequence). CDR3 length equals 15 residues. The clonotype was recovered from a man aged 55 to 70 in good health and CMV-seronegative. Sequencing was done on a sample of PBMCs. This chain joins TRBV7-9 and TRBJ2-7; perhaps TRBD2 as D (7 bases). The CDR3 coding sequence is TGTGCCAGCAGCTTAGCAAGGGGGGGCCCCAACGAGCAGTACTTC. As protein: CASSLARGGPNEQYF.